This T cell receptor beta chain derives from a study of T cells in Graves' hyperthyroidism and ophthalmopathy. Notes on the study in general: Blood shared most expanded thyroid clonotypes above 0.001.

Germline CDR1 and CDR2: SGHNT and YENEEA. V gave up 5 bases and J gave up 0 bases; unmatched junction bases: 7. There are 16 residues in the CDR3. Patients with uncontrolled infections, other autoimmune diseases, pregnancy or lactation were excluded. Together with thyroid ultrasound, orbital computed tomography, serum thyroxine and TRAb, clinical symptoms were used for diagnoses. PBMCs were collected from a roughly 9.7 ml volume of fresh peripheral blood. Amplification of TCR beta CDR3 regions was performed using RNA transcripts as template. Using the HTBI primer set, a first-round RT-PCR was run on the TCR CDR3. TCRdb processed the multiplex PCR reads anew with MiXCR; each CDR3 protein has one entry. The sample includes a few hundred thousand distinct CDR3 sequences, roughly 25% seen only once; the top ten take around 70%. Many counts were recorded for this clonotype. The antigen is not known.

The TCR comes from a man aged 50 to 59 with Graves' hyperthyroidism. The V and J genes are TRBV11-3 and TRBJ2-1; 7 bases map to TRBD1. Sample: blood. CDR3 amino acids: CASSAQGQSSYNEQFF. The CDR3 DNA reads as TGTGCCAGCAGCGCCCAGGGACAGAGCTCCTACAATGAGCAGTTCTTC.